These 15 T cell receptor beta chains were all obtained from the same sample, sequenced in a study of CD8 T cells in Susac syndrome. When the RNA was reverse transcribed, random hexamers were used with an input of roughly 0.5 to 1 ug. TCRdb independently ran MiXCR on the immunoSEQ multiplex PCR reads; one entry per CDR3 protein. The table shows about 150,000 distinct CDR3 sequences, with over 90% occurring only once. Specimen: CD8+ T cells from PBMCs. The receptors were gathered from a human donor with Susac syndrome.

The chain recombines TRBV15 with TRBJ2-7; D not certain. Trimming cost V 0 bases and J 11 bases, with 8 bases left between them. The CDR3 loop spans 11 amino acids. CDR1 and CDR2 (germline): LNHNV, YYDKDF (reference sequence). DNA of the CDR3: TGTGCCACCAGCAGAGACCAAGGGAAGTACTTC. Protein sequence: CATSRDQGKYF.

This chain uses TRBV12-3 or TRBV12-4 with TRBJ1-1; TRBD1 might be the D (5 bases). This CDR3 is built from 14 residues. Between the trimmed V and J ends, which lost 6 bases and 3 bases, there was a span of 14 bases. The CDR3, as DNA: TGTGCCAGCAGGGGGACCATTCAGGACACTGAAGCTTTCTTT. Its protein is CASRGTIQDTEAFF.

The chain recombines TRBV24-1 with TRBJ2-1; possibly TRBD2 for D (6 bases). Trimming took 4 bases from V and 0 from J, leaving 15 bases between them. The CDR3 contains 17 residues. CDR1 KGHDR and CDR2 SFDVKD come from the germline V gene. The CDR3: CATSDWDSLSSYNEQFF. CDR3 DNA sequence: TGTGCCACCAGTGACTGGGACTCTTTGAGCTCCTACAATGAGCAGTTCTTC.

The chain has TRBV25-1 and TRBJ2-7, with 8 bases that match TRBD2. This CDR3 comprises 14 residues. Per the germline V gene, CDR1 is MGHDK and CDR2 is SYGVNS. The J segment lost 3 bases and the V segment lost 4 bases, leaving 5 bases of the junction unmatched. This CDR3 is CASSVLAEYYEQYF. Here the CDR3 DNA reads TGTGCCAGCAGTGTACTAGCGGAGTACTACGAGCAGTACTTC.

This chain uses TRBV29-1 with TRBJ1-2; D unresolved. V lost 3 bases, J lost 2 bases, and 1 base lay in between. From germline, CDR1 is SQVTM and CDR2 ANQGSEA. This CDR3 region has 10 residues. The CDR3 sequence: CSVDNYGYTF. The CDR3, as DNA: TGCAGCGTTGACAACTATGGCTACACCTTC.

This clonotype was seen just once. CDR3 nucleotides: TGTGCCAGCAGCTTGGTGGGGGGAGGTGAGGTAGAGACCCAGTACTTC. Amino acids: CASSLVGGGEVETQYF. This chain connects TRBV5-4 to TRBJ2-5; a weak D match, TRBD2 (6 bases). Deletions cut 0 bases from V and 4 bases from J, with 16 bases between. Germline-derived CDR1 and CDR2 are SGHNT and YYREEE (reference sequence). The CDR3 totals 16 residues.

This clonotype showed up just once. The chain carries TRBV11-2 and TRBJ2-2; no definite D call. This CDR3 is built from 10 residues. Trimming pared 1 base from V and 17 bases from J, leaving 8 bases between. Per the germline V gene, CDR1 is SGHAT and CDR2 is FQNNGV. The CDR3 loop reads CASSLGTAFF. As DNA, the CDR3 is TGTGCCAGCAGCTTAGGGACCGCCTTTTTT.

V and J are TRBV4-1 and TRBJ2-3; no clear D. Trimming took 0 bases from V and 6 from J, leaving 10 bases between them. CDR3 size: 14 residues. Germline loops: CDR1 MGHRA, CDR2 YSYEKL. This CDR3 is CASSQERFQDTQYF. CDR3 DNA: TGCGCCAGCAGCCAAGAGCGGTTCCAGGATACGCAGTATTTT.

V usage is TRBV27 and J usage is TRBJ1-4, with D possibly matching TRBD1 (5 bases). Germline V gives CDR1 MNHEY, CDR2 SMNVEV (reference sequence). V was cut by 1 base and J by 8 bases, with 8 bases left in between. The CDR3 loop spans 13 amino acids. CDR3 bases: TGTGCCAGCAGTTTATTCAACAGGGAAAAACTGTTTTTT. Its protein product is CASSLFNREKLFF. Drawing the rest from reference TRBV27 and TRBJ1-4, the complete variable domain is EAQVTQNPRYLITVTGKKLTVTCSQNMNHEYMSWYRQDPGLGLRQIYYSMNVEVTDKGDVPEGYKVSRKEKRNFPLILESPSPNQTSLYFCASSLFNREKLFFGSGTQLSVL.

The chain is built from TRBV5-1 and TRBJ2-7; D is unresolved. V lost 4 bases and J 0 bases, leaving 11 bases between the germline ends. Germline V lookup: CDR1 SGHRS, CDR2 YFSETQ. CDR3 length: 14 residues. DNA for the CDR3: TGCGCCAGCAGCCCCCCCCCGGGCTCCTACGAGCAGTACTTC. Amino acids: CASSPPPGSYEQYF.

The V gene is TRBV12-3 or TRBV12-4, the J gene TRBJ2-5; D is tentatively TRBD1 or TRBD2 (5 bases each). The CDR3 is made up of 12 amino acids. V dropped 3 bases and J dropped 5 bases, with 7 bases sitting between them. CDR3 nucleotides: TGTGCCAGCAGTTTGGGGGTTGAGACCCAGTACTTC. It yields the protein CASSLGVETQYF.

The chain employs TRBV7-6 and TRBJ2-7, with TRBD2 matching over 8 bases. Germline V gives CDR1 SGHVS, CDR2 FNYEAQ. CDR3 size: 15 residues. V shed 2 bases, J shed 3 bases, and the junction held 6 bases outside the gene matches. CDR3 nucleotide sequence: TGTGCCAGCAGCTTAAATCGGGAGGGCCGCTACGAGCAGTACTTC. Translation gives CASSLNREGRYEQYF.

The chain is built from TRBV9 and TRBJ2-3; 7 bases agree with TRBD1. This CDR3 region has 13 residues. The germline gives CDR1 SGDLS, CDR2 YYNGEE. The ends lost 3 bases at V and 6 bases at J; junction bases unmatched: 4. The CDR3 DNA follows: TGTGCCAGCAGCGCAAGCAGGGGGGATACGCAGTATTTT. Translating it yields CASSASRGDTQYF.

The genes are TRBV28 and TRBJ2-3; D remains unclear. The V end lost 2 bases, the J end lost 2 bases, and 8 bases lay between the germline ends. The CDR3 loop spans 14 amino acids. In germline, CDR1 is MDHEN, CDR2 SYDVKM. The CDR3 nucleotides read TGTGCCAGCAGTTTAGGGCGGTTCACAGATACGCAGTATTTT. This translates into CASSLGRFTDTQYF.

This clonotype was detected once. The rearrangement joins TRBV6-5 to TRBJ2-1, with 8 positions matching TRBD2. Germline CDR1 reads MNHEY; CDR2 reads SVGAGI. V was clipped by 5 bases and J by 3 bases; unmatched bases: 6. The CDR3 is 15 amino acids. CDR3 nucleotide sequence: TGTGCCAGCAGTCTGACTAGCGCGTTCTACAATGAGCAGTTCTTC. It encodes CASSLTSAFYNEQFF.